This is a list of T cell receptor beta chains from one sample in a study of human T cells and chemical hapten exposure. One entry per CDR3 protein results from TCRdb running MiXCR on the RACE reads. The table records 80,000 to 100,000 distinct CDR3 sequences, under 13% of them present only once. The specimen comprised whole blood, sampled in connection with sensitization to the hapten diphenylcyclopropenone (DPC). Every receptor here comes from a woman aged 30 to 39 with alopecia areata. Some clones in this sample may be carry-over from other donors' samples. The CDR3 runs from the conserved cysteine through the conserved F or W. D genes are given only for firm matches. Clone sizes are given selectively: once, few, many, or a class where the clone is expanded.

V gene	CDR3 length	clone size	D gene	J gene	CDR3 protein	CDR3 DNA
TRBV9	13	NA	NA	TRBJ1-6	CASNETPNSPLHF	TGTGCCAGCAACGAGACCCCGAATTCACCCCTCCACTTT
TRBV27	15	NA	NA	TRBJ2-5	CASSPIPGIAWTQYF	TGTGCCAGCAGTCCCATCCCAGGGATCGCGTGGACCCAGTACTTC
TRBV7-9	17	NA	NA	TRBJ2-5	CASSPPKGPPQFETQYF	TGTGCCAGCAGCCCCCCTAAGGGACCCCCACAATTTGAGACCCAGTACTTC
TRBV6-2/TRBV6-3	15	few	TRBD2	TRBJ2-1	CASSPSGASYNEQFF	TGTGCCAGCAGCCCTAGCGGGGCTTCCTACAATGAGCAGTTCTTC
TRBV7-9	18	NA	NA	TRBJ1-2	CASSGHQPGALPNYGYTF	TGTGCCAGCAGTGGGCACCAACCGGGAGCTTTACCCAACTATGGCTACACCTTC
TRBV2	11	few	NA	TRBJ1-1	CASSVETEAFF	TGTGCCAGCAGTGTGGAAACTGAAGCTTTCTTT
TRBV24-1	13	few	NA	TRBJ2-3	CATRRQGTDTQYF	TGTGCCACCAGGCGGCAGGGCACAGATACGCAGTATTTT
TRBV4-1	13	many	NA	TRBJ2-3	CASSRGYTDTQYF	TGCGCCAGCAGCCGGGGGTACACAGATACGCAGTATTTT
TRBV29-1	13	many	NA	TRBJ2-3	CSVMTDSTDTQYF	TGCAGCGTTATGACGGATAGCACAGATACGCAGTATTTT
TRBV6-5	17	many	TRBD1	TRBJ2-3	CASSYSRQGFGTDTQYF	TGTGCCAGCAGTTACTCTCGACAGGGGTTCGGCACAGATACGCAGTATTTT
TRBV10-3	13	few	NA	TRBJ2-5	CAISESQKETQYF	TGTGCCATCAGTGAGTCACAGAAAGAGACCCAGTACTTC
TRBV24-1	15	many	TRBD1	TRBJ2-2	CATSGQGALTGELFF	TGTGCCACCAGTGGGCAGGGGGCTCTCACCGGGGAGCTGTTTTTT
TRBV29-1	14	many	NA	TRBJ1-1	CSVGRRQLNTEAFF	TGCAGCGTTGGACGAAGACAGTTGAACACTGAAGCTTTCTTT
TRBV2	13	few	TRBD1	TRBJ1-1	CAGTRGGKTEAFF	TGTGCCGGGACCAGGGGGGGGAAGACTGAAGCTTTCTTT
TRBV15	17	many	TRBD2	TRBJ2-1	CATSREASGLGNNEQFF	TGTGCCACCAGCAGAGAAGCTTCGGGACTAGGGAACAATGAGCAGTTCTTC
TRBV20-1	12	few	NA	TRBJ2-3	CSASRLADTQYF	TGCAGTGCCAGCAGACTCGCAGATACGCAGTATTTT
TRBV24-1	15	many	NA	TRBJ2-1	CATSDENSIWNEQFF	TGTGCCACCAGTGATGAAAACAGTATTTGGAATGAGCAGTTCTTC
TRBV28	11	few	NA	TRBJ1-5	CASMGNQPQHF	TGTGCTTCGATGGGCAATCAGCCCCAGCATTTT
TRBV7-9	17	NA	TRBD1	TRBJ2-3	CASSLDRTGGAIDTQYF	TGTGCCAGCAGCTTGGATAGGACAGGGGGCGCGATAGATACGCAGTATTTT
TRBV20-1	19	many	NA	TRBJ1-6	CSARGSGTSLSSYNSPLHF	TGCAGTGCTAGGGGATCCGGGACATCTCTTAGCTCCTATAATTCACCCCTCCACTTT
TRBV5-5	14	NA	TRBD2	TRBJ2-1	CASSLERGAGEQFF	TGTGCCAGCAGCTTGGAGCGGGGGGCCGGTGAGCAGTTCTTC
TRBV5-1	14	NA	TRBD1	TRBJ2-2	CASNTRGHGGELFF	TGCGCCAGCAATACCAGGGGGCATGGCGGGGAGCTGTTTTTT
TRBV29-1	19	NA	TRBD2	TRBJ2-7	CSVEKLLENSGRAGDEQYF	TGCAGCGTTGAAAAGTTGTTAGAAAATAGCGGGAGGGCCGGAGACGAGCAGTACTTC
TRBV4-2	16	few	NA	TRBJ1-3	CASSQEGSNSGNTIYF	TGTGCCAGCAGCCAAGAGGGCAGCAACTCTGGAAACACCATATATTTT
TRBV29-1	13	NA	NA	TRBJ1-2	CSAHSRRGYGYTF	TGCAGCGCCCACTCAAGGCGAGGCTATGGCTACACCTTC
TRBV7-9	13	few	TRBD1	TRBJ1-1	CASGGQGAAEAFF	TGTGCCAGCGGGGGACAGGGCGCCGCTGAAGCTTTCTTT
TRBV7-9	14	few	NA	TRBJ1-3	CAAYAGVKGNTIYF	TGTGCCGCCTACGCAGGGGTTAAAGGAAACACCATATATTTT
TRBV20-1	13	few	NA	TRBJ1-5	CSARKEFNQPQHF	TGCAGTGCTAGAAAGGAGTTCAATCAGCCCCAGCATTTT
TRBV28	13	NA	NA	TRBJ2-5	CASSQGREETQYF	TGTGCCAGCAGTCAAGGACGGGAGGAGACCCAGTACTTC
TRBV28	11	NA	NA	TRBJ2-7	CASSRSREQYF	TGTGCCAGCAGTCGATCCAGGGAGCAGTACTTC
TRBV6-2/TRBV6-3	14	NA	NA	TRBJ1-2	CASRRIGGDYGYTF	TGTGCCAGCAGGAGGATTGGGGGCGACTATGGCTACACCTTC
TRBV30	14	many	TRBD2	TRBJ2-1	CAFDLAGIGNEQFF	TGTGCCTTCGATCTAGCGGGGATTGGGAATGAGCAGTTCTTC
TRBV30	16	many	NA	TRBJ2-6	CAWSVSGVSGANVLTF	TGTGCCTGGAGTGTCTCAGGGGTCTCTGGGGCCAACGTCCTGACTTTC
TRBV19	15	many	NA	TRBJ2-1	CASSILQGRGNEQFF	TGTGCCAGTAGTATATTACAGGGAAGGGGCAATGAGCAGTTCTTC
TRBV7-2	14	many	NA	TRBJ1-1	CASSFLQGDTEAFF	TGTGCCAGCAGCTTTCTGCAGGGTGACACTGAAGCTTTCTTT
TRBV20-1	14	NA	TRBD1	TRBJ1-5	CSAEGDRGRQPQHF	TGCAGTGCGGAGGGGGACAGGGGGCGTCAGCCCCAGCATTTT
TRBV12-3/TRBV12-4	12	few	NA	TRBJ1-2	CASSLGVEGYTF	TGTGCCAGCAGCTTAGGGGTGGAGGGCTACACCTTC
TRBV7-2	17	NA	TRBD1	TRBJ1-3	CASSGTTGAYSGNTIYF	TGTGCCAGCAGCGGGACGACAGGGGCCTACTCTGGAAACACCATATATTTT
TRBV24-1	15	many	TRBD1	TRBJ2-5	CATSDTGQVVETQYF	TGTGCCACCAGTGACACGGGACAGGTGGTAGAGACCCAGTACTTC
TRBV10-3	14	many	NA	TRBJ1-4	CATRPGTASRELFF	TGTGCCACCCGTCCTGGGACTGCTTCTAGGGAACTGTTTTTT
TRBV20-1	15	many	NA	TRBJ2-7	CSARDLIAATYEQYF	TGCAGTGCTAGAGATCTGATAGCGGCCACCTACGAGCAGTACTTC
TRBV5-1	15	many	NA	TRBJ2-7	CASSSSGTVVYEQYF	TGCGCCAGCAGCTCCTCCGGGACGGTAGTCTACGAGCAGTACTTC
TRBV12-3/TRBV12-4	18	few	TRBD1	TRBJ1-5	CASSLSPGQVGMNQPQHF	TGTGCCAGCAGCTTGTCACCGGGACAGGTGGGGATGAATCAGCCCCAGCATTTT
TRBV2	12	NA	TRBD2	TRBJ2-1	CASSGLENEQFF	TGTGCCAGCAGCGGACTAGAGAATGAGCAGTTCTTC
TRBV5-6	14	many	NA	TRBJ1-2	CASSLSHGRYGYTF	TGTGCCAGCAGCTTGTCTCACGGCCGCTATGGCTACACCTTC
TRBV11-2	16	many	NA	TRBJ2-3	CASTRPGGPFTDTQYF	TGTGCCAGCACCCGTCCGGGGGGCCCTTTCACAGATACGCAGTATTTT
TRBV24-1	13	many	NA	TRBJ1-1	CATSERGSTEAFF	TGTGCCACCAGTGAAAGGGGGTCCACTGAAGCTTTCTTT
TRBV7-6	16	many	TRBD2	TRBJ2-2	CASSLVQRDNTGELFF	TGTGCCAGCAGCTTAGTCCAGCGGGACAACACCGGGGAGCTGTTTTTT
TRBV5-1	11	NA	NA	TRBJ2-3	CASGDSFTQYF	TGCGCCAGCGGGGACTCATTTACGCAGTATTTT
TRBV7-2	15	many	NA	TRBJ2-7	CASSLVARDPYEQYF	TGTGCCAGCAGCTTAGTCGCCCGGGATCCCTACGAGCAGTACTTC
TRBV10-3	18	many	TRBD2	TRBJ2-5	CAIRRQELAGAHGEDQYF	TGTGCCATCAGAAGACAGGAGCTAGCGGGAGCCCACGGGGAAGACCAGTACTTC
TRBV5-4	15	many	TRBD1	TRBJ2-5	CASSSTGQYQETQYF	TGTGCCAGCAGCTCGACAGGGCAGTACCAAGAGACCCAGTACTTC
TRBV21-1	17	NA	NA	TRBJ1-6	CASSATGVYSYNSPLHF	TGTGCCAGCAGCGCTACAGGGGTCTACTCCTATAATTCACCCCTCCACTTT
TRBV20-1	17	many	TRBD1	TRBJ1-1	CSATGLKDREINTEAFF	TGCAGTGCTACGGGTTTAAAGGACAGGGAAATAAACACTGAAGCTTTCTTT
TRBV20-1	15	many	TRBD2	TRBJ2-3	CSAPVLAGSTDTQYF	TGCAGTGCTCCCGTACTAGCGGGGAGCACAGATACGCAGTATTTT
TRBV28	13	many	NA	TRBJ1-6	CASEQQGGSPLHF	TGTGCCAGCGAACAGCAGGGAGGATCACCCCTCCACTTT
TRBV4-3	16	many	NA	TRBJ2-7	CASSQDLRDNPYEQYF	TGCGCCAGCAGCCAAGATTTAAGGGACAACCCCTACGAGCAGTACTTC
TRBV27	14	NA	TRBD1	TRBJ2-7	CASRPGQGRYEQYF	TGTGCCAGCAGACCGGGACAGGGTAGATACGAGCAGTACTTC
TRBV7-2	16	many	TRBD1	TRBJ2-7	CASSLGARDRPYEQYF	TGTGCCAGCAGCTTAGGAGCGCGGGACAGGCCCTACGAGCAGTACTTC
TRBV28	15	NA	NA	TRBJ1-5	CASSRRLGGSQPQHF	TGTGCCAGCAGCCGCCGTTTGGGGGGCTCACAGCCCCAGCATTTT